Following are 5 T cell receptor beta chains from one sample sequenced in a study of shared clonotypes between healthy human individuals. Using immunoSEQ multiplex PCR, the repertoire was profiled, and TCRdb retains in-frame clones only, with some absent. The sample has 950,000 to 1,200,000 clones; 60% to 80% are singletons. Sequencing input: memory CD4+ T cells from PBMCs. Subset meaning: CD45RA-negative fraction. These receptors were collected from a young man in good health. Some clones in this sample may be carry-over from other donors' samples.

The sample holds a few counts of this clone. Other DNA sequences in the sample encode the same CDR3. The CDR3 DNA reads TGTGCCAGCAGTGGACAGGGGAACACTGAAGCTTTCTTT. Translating it yields CASSGQGNTEAFF. This chain joins TRBV6-1 and TRBJ1-1; 7 bases align to TRBD1. CDR3 length: 13 amino acids. CDR1 is MNHNS and CDR2 is SASEGT in the germline V gene. V trimming: 4 bases; J trimming: 1 base; junction bases outside the gene matches: 0.

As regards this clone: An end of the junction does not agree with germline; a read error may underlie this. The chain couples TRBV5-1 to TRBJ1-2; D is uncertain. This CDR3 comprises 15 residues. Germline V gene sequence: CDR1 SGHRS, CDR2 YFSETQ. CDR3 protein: CASSLQPGEGYGYAF. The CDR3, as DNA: TGCGCCAGCAGCTTACAGCCCGGCGAGGGCTATGGCTACGCCTTC.

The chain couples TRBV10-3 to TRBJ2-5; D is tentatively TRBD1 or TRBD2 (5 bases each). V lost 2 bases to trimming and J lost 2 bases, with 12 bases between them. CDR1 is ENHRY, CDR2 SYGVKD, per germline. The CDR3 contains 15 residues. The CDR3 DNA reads TGTGCCATCAGTGAGAGGGTCAGGGAGCAAGAGACCCAGTACTTC. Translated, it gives CAISERVREQETQYF.

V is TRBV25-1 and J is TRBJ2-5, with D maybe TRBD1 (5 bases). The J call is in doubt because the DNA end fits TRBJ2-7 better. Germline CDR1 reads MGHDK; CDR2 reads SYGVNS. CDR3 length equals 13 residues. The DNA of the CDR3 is TGTGCCACCGGAAGGGGTCCTACCTACGAGCAGTACTTC. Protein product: CATGRGPTYEQYF.

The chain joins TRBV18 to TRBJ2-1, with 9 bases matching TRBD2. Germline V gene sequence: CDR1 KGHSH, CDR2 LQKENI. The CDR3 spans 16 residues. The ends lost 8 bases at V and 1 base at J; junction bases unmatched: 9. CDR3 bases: TGTGCCAGCCGCCCGACTAGCGGAGCTTCCTACAATGAGCAGTTCTTC. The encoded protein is CASRPTSGASYNEQFF.